This TCR beta chain emerged from a study of CXCR3-negative and CXCR3-positive naive CD8 T cells. As for the study in general: TRB reads totalled about 135 million, about 1.5 +/- 0.3 million per library. Overall study findings and caveats: Naive CXCR3-positive cells had TRB CDR3s more hydrophobic than those of CXCR3-negative naive cells. Both naive subsets showed comparably high diversity, and memory CD8+ cells showed much lower diversity. Unlike memory cells, which differed, naive CXCR3-negative and CXCR3-positive cells had similar TRBV-TRBJ usage.

CDR1 is SEHNR and CDR2 is FQNEAQ in the germline V gene (reference sequence). The CDR3 has 15 residues. In the case of this clonotype: The antigen is undetermined.

Researchers prepared the TRB cDNA libraries using 5' RACE with UMI labels. From its re-call of the 5' RACE reads, TCRdb lists each CDR3 protein once, without DNA. This listing includes over 95,000 distinct CDR3 sequences. The receptor was derived from a human donor in good health. Some clones in this sample may be carry-over from other donors' samples. The rearrangement uses TRBV7-9 and TRBJ2-1; TCRdb's assignment of TRBD2 cannot be checked, as there is no DNA. Material: naive CXCR3+ CD8+ T cells from blood. Subset given: CD45RO-CCR7+CD27+CD95- naive CD8+ T cells expressing CXCR3 (TNR3+). CDR3 sequence: CASSPGLAGYNEQFF.